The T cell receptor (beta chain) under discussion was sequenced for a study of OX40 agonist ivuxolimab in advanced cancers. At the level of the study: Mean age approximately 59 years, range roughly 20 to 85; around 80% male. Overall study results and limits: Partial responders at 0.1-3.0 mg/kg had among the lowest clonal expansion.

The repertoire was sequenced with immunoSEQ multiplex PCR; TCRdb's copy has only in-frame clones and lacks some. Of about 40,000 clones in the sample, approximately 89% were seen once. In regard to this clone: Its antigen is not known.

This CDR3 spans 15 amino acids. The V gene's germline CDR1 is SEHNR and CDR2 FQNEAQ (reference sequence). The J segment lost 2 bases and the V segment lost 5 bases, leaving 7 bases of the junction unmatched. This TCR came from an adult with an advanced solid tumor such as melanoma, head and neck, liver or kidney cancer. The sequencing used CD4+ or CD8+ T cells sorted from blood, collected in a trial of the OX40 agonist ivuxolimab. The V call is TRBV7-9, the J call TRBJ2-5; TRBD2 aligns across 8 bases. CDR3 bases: TGTGCCAGCAGCCACCGACAGCGGGGGCAAGAGACCCAGTACTTC. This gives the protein CASSHRQRGQETQYF. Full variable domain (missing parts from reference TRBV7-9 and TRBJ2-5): DTGVSQNPRHKITKRGQNVTFRCDPISEHNRLYWYRQTLGQGPEFLTYFQNEAQLEKSRLLSDRFSAERPKGSFSTLEIQRTEQGDSAMYLCASSHRQRGQETQYFGPGTRLLVL.